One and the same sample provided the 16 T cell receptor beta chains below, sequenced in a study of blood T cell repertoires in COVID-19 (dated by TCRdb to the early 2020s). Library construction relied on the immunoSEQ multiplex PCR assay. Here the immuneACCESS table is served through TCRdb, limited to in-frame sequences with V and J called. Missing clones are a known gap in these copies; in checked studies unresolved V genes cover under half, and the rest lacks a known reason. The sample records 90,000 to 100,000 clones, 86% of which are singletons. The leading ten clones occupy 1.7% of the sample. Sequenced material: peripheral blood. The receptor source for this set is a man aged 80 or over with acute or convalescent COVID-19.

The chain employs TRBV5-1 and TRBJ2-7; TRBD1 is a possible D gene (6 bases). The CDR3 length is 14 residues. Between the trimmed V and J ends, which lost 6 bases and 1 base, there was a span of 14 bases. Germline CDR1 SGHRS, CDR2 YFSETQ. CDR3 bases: TGCGCCAGCAAAAAAGACACAGGGTCCTACGAGCAGTACTTC. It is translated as CASKKDTGSYEQYF. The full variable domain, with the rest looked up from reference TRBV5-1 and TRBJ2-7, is KAGVTQTPRYLIKTRGQQVTLSCSPISGHRSVSWYQQTPGQGLQFLFEYFSETQRNKGNFPGRFSGRQFSNSRSEMNVSTLELGDSALYLCASKKDTGSYEQYFGPGTRLTVT.

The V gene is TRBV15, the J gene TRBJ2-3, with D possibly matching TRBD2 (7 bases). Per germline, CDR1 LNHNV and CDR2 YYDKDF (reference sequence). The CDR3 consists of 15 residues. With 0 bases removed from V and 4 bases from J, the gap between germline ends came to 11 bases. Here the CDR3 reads CATSRDSGGADTQYF. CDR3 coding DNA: TGTGCCACCAGCAGAGATTCGGGGGGCGCAGATACGCAGTATTTT. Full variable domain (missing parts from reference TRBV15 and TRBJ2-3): DAMVIQNPRYQVTQFGKPVTLSCSQTLNHNVMYWYQQKSSQAPKLLFHYYDKDFNNEADTPDNFQSRRPNTSFCFLDIRSPGLGDTAMYLCATSRDSGGADTQYFGPGTRLTVL.

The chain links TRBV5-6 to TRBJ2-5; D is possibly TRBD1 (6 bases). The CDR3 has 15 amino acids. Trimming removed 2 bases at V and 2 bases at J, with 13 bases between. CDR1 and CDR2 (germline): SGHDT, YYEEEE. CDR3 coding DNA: TGTGCCAGCAGCTTAATGGCAGGGGCTCAAGAGACCCAGTACTTC. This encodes CASSLMAGAQETQYF. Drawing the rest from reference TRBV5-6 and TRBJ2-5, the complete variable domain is DAGVTQSPTHLIKTRGQQVTLRCSPKSGHDTVSWYQQALGQGPQFIFQYYEEEERQRGNFPDRFSGHQFPNYSSELNVNALLLGDSALYLCASSLMAGAQETQYFGPGTRLLVL.

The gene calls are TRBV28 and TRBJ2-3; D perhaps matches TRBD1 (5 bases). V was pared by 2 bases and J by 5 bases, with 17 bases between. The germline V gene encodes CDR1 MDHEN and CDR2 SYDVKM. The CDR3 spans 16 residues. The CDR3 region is CASSLGVRGQGDTQYF. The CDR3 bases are TGTGCCAGCAGTTTAGGGGTCCGCGGCCAGGGAGATACGCAGTATTTT.

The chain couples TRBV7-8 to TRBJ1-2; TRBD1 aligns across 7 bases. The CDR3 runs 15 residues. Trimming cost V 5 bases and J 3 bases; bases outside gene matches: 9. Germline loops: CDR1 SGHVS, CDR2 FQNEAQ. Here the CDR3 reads CASSTLQTGHYGYTF. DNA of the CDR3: TGTGCCAGCAGCACACTCCAGACAGGGCACTATGGCTACACCTTC. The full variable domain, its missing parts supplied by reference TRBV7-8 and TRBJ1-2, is GAGVSQSPRYKVAKRGQDVALRCDPISGHVSLFWYQQALGQGPEFLTYFQNEAQLDKSGLPSDRFFAERPEGSVSTLKIQRTQQEDSAVYLCASSTLQTGHYGYTFGSGTRLTVV.

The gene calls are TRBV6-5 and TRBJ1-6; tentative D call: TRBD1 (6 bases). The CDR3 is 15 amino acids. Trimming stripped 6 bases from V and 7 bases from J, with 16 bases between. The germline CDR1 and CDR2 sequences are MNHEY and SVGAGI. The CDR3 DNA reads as TGTGCCAGCAGCCCAAGGACAGATCACAATTCACCCCTCCACTTT. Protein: CASSPRTDHNSPLHF.

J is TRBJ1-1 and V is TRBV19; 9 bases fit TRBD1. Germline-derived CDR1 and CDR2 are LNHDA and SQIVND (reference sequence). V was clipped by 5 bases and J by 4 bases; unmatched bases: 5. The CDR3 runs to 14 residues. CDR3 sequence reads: CASSVQGAITEAFF. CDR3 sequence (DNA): TGTGCCAGTAGTGTACAGGGGGCAATCACTGAAGCTTTCTTT.

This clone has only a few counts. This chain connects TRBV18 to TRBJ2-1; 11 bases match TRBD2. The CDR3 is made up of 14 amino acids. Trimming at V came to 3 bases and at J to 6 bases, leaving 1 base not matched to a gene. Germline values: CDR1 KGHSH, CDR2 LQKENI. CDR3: CASSPSGRANEQFF. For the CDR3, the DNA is TGTGCCAGCTCACCTAGCGGGAGGGCCAATGAGCAGTTCTTC. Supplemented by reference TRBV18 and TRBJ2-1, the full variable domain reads NAGVMQNPRHLVRRRGQEARLRCSPMKGHSHVYWYRQLPEEGLKFMVYLQKENIIDESGMPKERFSAEFPKEGPSILRIQQVVRGDSAAYFCASSPSGRANEQFFGPGTRLTVL.

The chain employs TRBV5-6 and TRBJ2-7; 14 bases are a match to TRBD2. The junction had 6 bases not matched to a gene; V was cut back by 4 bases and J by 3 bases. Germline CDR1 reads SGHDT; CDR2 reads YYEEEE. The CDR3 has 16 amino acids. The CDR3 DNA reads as TGTGCCAGCAGCCTTCGGACTAGCGGGAGGAACTACGAGCAGTACTTC. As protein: CASSLRTSGRNYEQYF.

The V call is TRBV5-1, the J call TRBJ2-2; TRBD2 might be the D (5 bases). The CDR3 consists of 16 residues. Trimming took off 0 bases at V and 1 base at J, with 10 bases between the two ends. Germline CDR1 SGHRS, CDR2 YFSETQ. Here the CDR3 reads CASSLGPGGNTGELFF. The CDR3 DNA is TGCGCCAGCAGCTTGGGGCCAGGAGGGAACACCGGGGAGCTGTTTTTT. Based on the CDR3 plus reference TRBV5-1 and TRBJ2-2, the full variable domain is KAGVTQTPRYLIKTRGQQVTLSCSPISGHRSVSWYQQTPGQGLQFLFEYFSETQRNKGNFPGRFSGRQFSNSRSEMNVSTLELGDSALYLCASSLGPGGNTGELFFGEGSRLTVL.

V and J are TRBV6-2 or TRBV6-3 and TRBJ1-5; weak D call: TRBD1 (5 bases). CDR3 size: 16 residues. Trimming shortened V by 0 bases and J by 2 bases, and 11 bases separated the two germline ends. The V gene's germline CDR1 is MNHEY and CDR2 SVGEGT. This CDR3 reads CASSYSRTRGNQPQHF. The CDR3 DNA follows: TGTGCCAGCAGTTACTCGAGGACAAGGGGCAATCAGCCCCAGCATTTT.

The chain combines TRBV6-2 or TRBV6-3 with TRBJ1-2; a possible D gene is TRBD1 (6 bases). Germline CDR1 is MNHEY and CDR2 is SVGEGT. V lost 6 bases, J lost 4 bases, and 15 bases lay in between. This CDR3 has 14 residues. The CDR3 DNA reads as TGTGCCAGCAGCAGACAGGTATCAAGCTATGGCTACACCTTC. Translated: CASSRQVSSYGYTF.

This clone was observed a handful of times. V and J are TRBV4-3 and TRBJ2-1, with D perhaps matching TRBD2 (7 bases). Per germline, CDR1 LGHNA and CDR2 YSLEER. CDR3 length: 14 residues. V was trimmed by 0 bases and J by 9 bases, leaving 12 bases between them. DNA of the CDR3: TGCGCCAGCAGCCAAGATCGCGGGGGCGGTGAGCAGTTCTTC. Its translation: CASSQDRGGGEQFF.

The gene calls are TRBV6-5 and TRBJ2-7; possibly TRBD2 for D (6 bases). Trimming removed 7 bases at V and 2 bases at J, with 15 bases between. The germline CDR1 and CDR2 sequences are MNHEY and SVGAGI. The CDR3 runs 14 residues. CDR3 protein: CASTVGGDAYEQYF. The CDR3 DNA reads TGTGCCAGCACGGTCGGGGGAGATGCCTACGAGCAGTACTTC.

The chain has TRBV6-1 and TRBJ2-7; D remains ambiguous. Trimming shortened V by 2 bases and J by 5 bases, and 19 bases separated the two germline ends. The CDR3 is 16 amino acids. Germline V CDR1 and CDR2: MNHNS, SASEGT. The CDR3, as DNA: TGTGCCAGCAGTGAACAAGGCGGCGCGGCCCTAAACGAGCAGTACTTC. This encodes CASSEQGGAALNEQYF.

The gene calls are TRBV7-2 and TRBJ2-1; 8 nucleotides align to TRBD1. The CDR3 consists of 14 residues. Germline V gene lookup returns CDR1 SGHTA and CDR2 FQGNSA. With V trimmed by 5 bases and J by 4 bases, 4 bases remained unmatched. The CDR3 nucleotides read TGTGCCAGCAGCCCGGACAGGGTATACAATGAGCAGTTCTTC. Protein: CASSPDRVYNEQFF.